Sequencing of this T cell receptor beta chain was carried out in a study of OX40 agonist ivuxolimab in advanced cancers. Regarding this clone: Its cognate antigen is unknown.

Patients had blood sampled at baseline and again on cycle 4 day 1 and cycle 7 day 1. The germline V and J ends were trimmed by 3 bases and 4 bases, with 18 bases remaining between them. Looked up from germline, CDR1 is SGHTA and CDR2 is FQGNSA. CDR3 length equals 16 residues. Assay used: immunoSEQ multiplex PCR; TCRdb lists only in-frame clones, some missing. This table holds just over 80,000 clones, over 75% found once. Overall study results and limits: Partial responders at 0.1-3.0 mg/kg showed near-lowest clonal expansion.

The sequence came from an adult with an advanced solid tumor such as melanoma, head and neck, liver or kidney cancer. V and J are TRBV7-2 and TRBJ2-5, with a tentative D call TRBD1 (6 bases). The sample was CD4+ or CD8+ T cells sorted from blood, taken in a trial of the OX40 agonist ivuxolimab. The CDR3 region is CASSFVSTGTSETQYF. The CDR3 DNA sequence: TGTGCCAGCAGCTTCGTTTCTACAGGGACATCAGAGACCCAGTACTTC.